This passage covers 6 T cell receptor beta chains from one sample sequenced in a study of regulatory T cells in long-lasting Graves disease. In building TCR beta libraries, iRepertoire HTBI primers were used together with Arm-PCR of CDR3 regions. One entry per CDR3 protein, called by TCRdb with MiXCR from the multiplex PCR reads. The profile covers 400,000 or so distinct CDR3 sequences, with about a quarter appearing a single time and roughly a quarter taken by the ten largest. Time point in this sample: persistent/refractory GD, antithyroid drugs over 5 years with positive TRAb. RNA isolated from PBMCs was used to make the TCR library. The material sequenced was peripheral blood mononuclear cells (PBMCs), taken when the disease was refractory, from a patient treated with antithyroid drugs. Receptors were obtained from a female donor with Graves disease.

The chain uses TRBV4-1 and TRBJ2-7; 9 bases fit TRBD1. CDR1 and CDR2 from the germline V gene are MGHRA and YSYEKL. This CDR3 has 17 amino acids. The J segment lost 2 bases and the V segment lost 6 bases, leaving 14 bases of the junction unmatched. The CDR3 DNA sequence: TGCGCCAGCAGTTTCGACCGGGACAGGGTAGAAACCTACGAGCAGTACTTC. The encoded protein is CASSFDRDRVETYEQYF.

This clonotype appeared a few times. This sequence joins TRBV11-3 and TRBJ2-2; maybe TRBD1 (6 bases). V was clipped by 1 base and J by 0 bases, with 15 bases between them. This CDR3 comprises 18 residues. CDR1 is SGHNT, CDR2 YENEEA, per germline. CDR3 loop: CASSLGRMGAANTGELFF. CDR3 DNA: TGTGCCAGCAGCTTAGGGCGGATGGGGGCAGCGAACACCGGGGAGCTGTTTTTT.

This clonotype was picked up many times. This chain connects TRBV18 to TRBJ2-5; tentatively, D is TRBD2 (6 bases). The germline gives CDR1 KGHSH, CDR2 LQKENI. The CDR3 spans 14 residues. Trimming stripped 3 bases from V and 5 bases from J, with 13 bases between. The DNA of the CDR3 is TGTGCCAGCTCACCGGGGACTGTCGGGGAGACCCAGTACTTC. As protein: CASSPGTVGETQYF.

This clonotype was picked up many times. The genes are TRBV2 and TRBJ1-1; the match to TRBD1 covers 11 bases. CDR3 length equals 13 residues. The germline V gene encodes CDR1 SNHLY and CDR2 FYNNEI. The J segment lost 6 bases and the V segment lost 6 bases, leaving 3 bases of the junction unmatched. The CDR3 coding sequence is TGTGCCAGCAGAGGACAGGGGGCCTCTGAAGCTTTCTTT. This sequence encodes CASRGQGASEAFF. The full variable domain, in which reference TRBV2 and TRBJ1-1 provide the parts outside the CDR3, is EPEVTQTPSHQVTQMGQEVILRCVPISNHLYFYWYRQILGQKVEFLVSFYNNEISEKSEIFDDQFSVERPDGSNFTLKIRSTKLEDSAMYFCASRGQGASEAFFGQGTRLTVV.

The J gene is TRBJ2-4, the V gene TRBV11-2; D unresolved. Germline lookup yields CDR1 SGHAT and CDR2 FQNNGV. V was cut by 2 bases and J by 7 bases, with 15 bases left in between. The CDR3 totals 15 residues. CDR3 nucleotides: TGTGCCAGCAGCTTACTACCGCGCCCGATGAACATTCAGTACTTC. This translates into CASSLLPRPMNIQYF.

In its sample, this clonotype was seen many times. The rearrangement uses TRBV2 and TRBJ1-1, with D possibly matching TRBD1 (6 bases). This CDR3 has 14 residues. Germline CDR1 SNHLY, CDR2 FYNNEI. The V end was cut by 7 bases, the J end by 3 bases, with 15 bases between. CDR3 bases: TGTGCCAGCACTTATGACAGGATTGACACTGAAGCTTTCTTT. This sequence encodes CASTYDRIDTEAFF.